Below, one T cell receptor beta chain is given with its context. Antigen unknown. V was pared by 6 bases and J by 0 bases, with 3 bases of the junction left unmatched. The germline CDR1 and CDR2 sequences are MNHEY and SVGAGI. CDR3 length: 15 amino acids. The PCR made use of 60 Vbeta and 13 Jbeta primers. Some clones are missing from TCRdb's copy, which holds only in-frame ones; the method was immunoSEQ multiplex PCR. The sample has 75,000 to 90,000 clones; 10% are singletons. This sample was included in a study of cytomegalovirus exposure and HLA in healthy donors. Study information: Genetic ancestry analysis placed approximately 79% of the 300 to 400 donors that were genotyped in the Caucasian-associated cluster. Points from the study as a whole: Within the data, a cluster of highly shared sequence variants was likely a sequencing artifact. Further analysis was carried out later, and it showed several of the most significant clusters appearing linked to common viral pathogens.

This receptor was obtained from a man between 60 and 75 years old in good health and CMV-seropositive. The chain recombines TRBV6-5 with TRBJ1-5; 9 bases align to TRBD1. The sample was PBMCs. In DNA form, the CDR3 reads TGTGCCAGCAGGGGACAGGGACCTAGCAATCAGCCCCAGCATTTT. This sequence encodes CASRGQGPSNQPQHF.